This T cell receptor beta chain appears in the sequencing data of a study of T cells in Graves' hyperthyroidism and ophthalmopathy. Study-wide context: Peripheral blood specimens were obtained at initial diagnosis, prior to any treatment. The study, taken as a whole, reports: In the analysis, a 13 V-J model separated ophthalmopathy from stable hyperthyroidism.

Amplified TCR beta CDR3 regions derived from RNA transcripts. The HTBI set primed first-round TCR CDR3 RT-PCR. TCRdb reprocessed the multiplex PCR reads via MiXCR and lists one record per CDR3 protein. Of 500,000 to 750,000 distinct CDR3 sequences listed, approximately 15% are singletons. Disease duration was under 3 months in the ophthalmopathy patients, who also had a Clinical Activity Score of at least 3 and a NOSPECS grade of at least 4. Any patient presenting with uncontrolled infection, other autoimmune disease, pregnancy or lactation was left out. As concerns this clonotype: Its antigen is undetermined.

Germline CDR1 and CDR2: SQVTM and ANQGSEA. The CDR3 spans 14 residues. The V segment lost 6 bases and the J segment 4 bases; nucleotides outside the gene matches: 5. The gene calls are TRBV29-1 and TRBJ2-1; 11 bases are a match to TRBD2. Sequencing was carried out using blood. The source of this sequence is a woman aged 18-30 years with Graves' ophthalmopathy. DNA for the CDR3: TGCAGCGTCGGGACTAGCGGAACATACAATGAGCAGTTCTTC. This gives the protein CSVGTSGTYNEQFF.